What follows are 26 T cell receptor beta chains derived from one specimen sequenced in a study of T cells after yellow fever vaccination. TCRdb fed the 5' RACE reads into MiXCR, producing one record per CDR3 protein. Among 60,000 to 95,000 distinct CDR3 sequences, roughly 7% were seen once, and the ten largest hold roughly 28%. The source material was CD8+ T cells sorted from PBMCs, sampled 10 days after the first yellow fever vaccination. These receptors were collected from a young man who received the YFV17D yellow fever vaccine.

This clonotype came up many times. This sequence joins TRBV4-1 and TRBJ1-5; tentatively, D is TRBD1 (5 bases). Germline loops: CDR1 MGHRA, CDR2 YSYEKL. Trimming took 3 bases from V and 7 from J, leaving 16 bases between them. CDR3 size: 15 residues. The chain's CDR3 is CASSQDPGTVQPQHF. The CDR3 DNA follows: TGCGCCAGCAGCCAGGACCCAGGGACGGTCCAGCCCCAGCATTTT.

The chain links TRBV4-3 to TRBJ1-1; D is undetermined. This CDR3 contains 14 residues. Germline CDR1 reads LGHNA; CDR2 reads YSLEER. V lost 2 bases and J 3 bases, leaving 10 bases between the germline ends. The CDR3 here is CASSQSSLHTEAFF. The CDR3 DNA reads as TGCGCCAGCAGCCAATCGTCGTTGCACACTGAAGCTTTCTTT.

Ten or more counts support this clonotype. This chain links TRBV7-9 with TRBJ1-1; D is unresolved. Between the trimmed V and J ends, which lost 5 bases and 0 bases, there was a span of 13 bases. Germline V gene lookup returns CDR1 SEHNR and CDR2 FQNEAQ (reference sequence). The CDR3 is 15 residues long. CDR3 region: CASSPGRAMNTEAFF. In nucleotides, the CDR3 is TGTGCCAGCAGCCCGGGTAGAGCCATGAACACTGAAGCTTTCTTT.

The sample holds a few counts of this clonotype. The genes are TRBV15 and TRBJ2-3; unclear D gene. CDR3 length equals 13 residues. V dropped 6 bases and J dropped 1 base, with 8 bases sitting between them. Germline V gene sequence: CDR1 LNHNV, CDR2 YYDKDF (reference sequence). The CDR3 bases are TGTGCCACCAGTCCCATCCGCACAGATACGCAGTATTTT. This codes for CATSPIRTDTQYF.

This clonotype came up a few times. CDR3 nucleotides: TGTGCCAGTAGTATACAAGGGCTATCCTACGAGCAGTACTTC. It codes for CASSIQGLSYEQYF. The V gene is TRBV19, the J gene TRBJ2-7; unclear D gene. Germline values: CDR1 LNHDA, CDR2 SQIVND (reference sequence). CDR3 length: 14 residues. Trimming took off 2 bases at V and 1 base at J, with 9 bases between the two ends.

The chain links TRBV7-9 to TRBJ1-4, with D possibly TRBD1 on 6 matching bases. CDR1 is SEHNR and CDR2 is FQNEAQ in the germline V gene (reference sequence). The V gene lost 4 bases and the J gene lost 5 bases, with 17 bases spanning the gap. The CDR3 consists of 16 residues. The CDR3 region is CASSSFRQVSNEKLFF. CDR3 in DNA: TGTGCCAGCAGCTCCTTCAGACAGGTCTCGAATGAAAAACTGTTTTTT.

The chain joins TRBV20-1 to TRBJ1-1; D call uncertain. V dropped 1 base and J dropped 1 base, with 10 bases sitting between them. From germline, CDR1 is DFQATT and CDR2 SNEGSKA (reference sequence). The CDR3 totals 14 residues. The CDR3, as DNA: TGCAGTGCTAGAGTAAAGGGCCGGAACACTGAAGCTTTCTTT. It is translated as CSARVKGRNTEAFF.

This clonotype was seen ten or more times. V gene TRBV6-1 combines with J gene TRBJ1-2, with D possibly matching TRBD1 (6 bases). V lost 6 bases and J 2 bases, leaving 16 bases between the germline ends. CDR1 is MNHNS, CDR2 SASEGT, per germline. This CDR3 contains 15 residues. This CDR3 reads CASSPGDPYNYGYTF. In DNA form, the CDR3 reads TGTGCCAGCAGCCCAGGGGATCCTTACAACTATGGCTACACCTTC.

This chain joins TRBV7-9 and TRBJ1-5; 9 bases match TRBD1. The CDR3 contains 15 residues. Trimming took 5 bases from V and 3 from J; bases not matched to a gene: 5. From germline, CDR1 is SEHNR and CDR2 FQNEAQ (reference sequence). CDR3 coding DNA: TGTGCCAGCAGCAACCGGGACAGGGACAATCAGCCCCAGCATTTT. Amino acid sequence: CASSNRDRDNQPQHF.

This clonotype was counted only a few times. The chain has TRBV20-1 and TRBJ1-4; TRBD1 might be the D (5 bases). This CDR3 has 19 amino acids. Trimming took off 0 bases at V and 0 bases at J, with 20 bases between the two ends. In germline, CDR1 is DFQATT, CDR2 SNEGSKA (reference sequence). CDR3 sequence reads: CSARDLGLQGGATNEKLFF. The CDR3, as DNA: TGCAGTGCTAGAGATCTAGGCCTCCAGGGAGGAGCAACTAATGAAAAACTGTTTTTT.

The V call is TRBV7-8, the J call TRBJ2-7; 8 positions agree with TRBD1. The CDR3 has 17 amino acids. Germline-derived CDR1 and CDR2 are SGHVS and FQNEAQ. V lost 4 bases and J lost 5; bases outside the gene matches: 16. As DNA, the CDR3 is TGTGCCAGCAGCTCTCTCATCCGACAGGGGCAAGAGAACGAGCAGTACTTC. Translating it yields CASSSLIRQGQENEQYF.

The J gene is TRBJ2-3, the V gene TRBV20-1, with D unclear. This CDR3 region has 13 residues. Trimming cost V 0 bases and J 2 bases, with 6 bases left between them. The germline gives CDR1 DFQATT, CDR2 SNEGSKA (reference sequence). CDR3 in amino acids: CSARDSYTDTQYF. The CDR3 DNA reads TGCAGTGCTAGAGATTCCTACACAGATACGCAGTATTTT.

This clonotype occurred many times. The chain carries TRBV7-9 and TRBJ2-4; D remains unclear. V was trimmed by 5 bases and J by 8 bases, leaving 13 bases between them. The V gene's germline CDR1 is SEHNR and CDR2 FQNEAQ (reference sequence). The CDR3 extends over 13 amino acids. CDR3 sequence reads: CASSPPIEDIQYF. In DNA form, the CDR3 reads TGTGCCAGCAGCCCGCCCATTGAGGACATTCAGTACTTC.

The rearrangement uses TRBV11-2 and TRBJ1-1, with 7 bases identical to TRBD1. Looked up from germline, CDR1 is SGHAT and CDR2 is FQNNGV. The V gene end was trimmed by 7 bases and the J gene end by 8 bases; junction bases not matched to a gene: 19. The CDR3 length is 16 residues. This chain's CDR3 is CASTSSGTAFNREAFF. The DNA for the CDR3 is TGTGCCAGCACCTCTTCCGGGACAGCATTTAACCGGGAAGCTTTCTTT.

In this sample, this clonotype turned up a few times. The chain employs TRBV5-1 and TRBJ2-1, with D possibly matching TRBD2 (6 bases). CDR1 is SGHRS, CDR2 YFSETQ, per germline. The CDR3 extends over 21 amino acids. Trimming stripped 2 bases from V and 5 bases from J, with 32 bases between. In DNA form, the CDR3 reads TGCGCCAGCAGCTTTCGGTTCGCTTCGAGCCACGCAGGCGGGGCCAACAATGAGCAGTTCTTC. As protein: CASSFRFASSHAGGANNEQFF. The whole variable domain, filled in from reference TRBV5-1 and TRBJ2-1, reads KAGVTQTPRYLIKTRGQQVTLSCSPISGHRSVSWYQQTPGQGLQFLFEYFSETQRNKGNFPGRFSGRQFSNSRSEMNVSTLELGDSALYLCASSFRFASSHAGGANNEQFFGPGTRLTVL.

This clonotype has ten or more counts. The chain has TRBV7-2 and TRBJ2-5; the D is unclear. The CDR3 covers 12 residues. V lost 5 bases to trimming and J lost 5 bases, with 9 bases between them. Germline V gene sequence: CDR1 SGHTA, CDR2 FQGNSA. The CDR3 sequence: CASSPYEETQYF. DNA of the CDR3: TGTGCCAGCAGCCCATATGAGGAGACCCAGTACTTC.

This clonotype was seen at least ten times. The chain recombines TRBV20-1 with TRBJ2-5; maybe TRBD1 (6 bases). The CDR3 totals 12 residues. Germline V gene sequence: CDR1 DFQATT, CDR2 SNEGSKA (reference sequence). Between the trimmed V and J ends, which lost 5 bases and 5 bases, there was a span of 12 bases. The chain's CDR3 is CSAEQGLETQYF. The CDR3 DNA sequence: TGCAGTGCTGAACAGGGTTTGGAGACCCAGTACTTC.

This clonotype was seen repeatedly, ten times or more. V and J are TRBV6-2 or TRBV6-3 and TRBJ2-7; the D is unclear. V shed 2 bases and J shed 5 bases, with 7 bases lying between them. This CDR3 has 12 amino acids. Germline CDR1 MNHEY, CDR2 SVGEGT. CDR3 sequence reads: CASSYPADEQYF. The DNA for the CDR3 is TGTGCCAGCAGTTACCCGGCGGACGAGCAGTACTTC.

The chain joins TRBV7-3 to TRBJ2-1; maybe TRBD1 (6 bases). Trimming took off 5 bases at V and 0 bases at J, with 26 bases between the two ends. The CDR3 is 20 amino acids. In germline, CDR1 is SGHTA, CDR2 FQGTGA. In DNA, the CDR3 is TGTGCCAGCAGCACCAGACGGTTACTACCCAGGGGAAACTCCTACAATGAGCAGTTCTTC. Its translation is CASSTRRLLPRGNSYNEQFF.

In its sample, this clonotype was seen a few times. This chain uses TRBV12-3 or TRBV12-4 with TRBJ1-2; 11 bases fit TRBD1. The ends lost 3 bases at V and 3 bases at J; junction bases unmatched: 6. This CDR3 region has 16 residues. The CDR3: CASSLVGQGGYYGYTF. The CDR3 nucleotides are TGTGCCAGCAGTTTGGTGGGACAGGGGGGCTACTATGGCTACACCTTC.

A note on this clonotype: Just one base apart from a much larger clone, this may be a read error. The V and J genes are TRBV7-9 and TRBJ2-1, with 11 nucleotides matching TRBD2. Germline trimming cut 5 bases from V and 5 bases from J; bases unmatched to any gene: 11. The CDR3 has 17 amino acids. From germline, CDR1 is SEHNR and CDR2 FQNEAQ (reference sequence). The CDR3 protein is CASSPSGGPVMNNEQFF. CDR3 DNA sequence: TGTGCCAGCAGCCCTAGCGGGGGGCCCGTAATGAACAATGAGCAGTTCTTC.

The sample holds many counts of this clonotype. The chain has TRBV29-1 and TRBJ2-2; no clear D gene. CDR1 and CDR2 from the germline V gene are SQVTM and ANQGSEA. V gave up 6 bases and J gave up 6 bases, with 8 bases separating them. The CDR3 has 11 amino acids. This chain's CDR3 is CSVWGSGELFF. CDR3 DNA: TGCAGCGTATGGGGTTCCGGGGAGCTGTTTTTT.

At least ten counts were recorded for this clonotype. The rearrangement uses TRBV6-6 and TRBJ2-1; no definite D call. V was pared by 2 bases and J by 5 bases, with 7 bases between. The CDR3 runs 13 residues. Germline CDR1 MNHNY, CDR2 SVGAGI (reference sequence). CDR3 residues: CASSYGQDNEQFF. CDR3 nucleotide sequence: TGTGCCAGCAGTTACGGGCAGGACAATGAGCAGTTCTTC.

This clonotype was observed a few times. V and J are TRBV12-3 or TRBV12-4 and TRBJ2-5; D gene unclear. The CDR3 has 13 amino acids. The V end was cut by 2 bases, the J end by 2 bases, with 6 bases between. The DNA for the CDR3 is TGTGCCAGCAGTTTACAGGCACAAGAGACCCAGTACTTC. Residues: CASSLQAQETQYF.

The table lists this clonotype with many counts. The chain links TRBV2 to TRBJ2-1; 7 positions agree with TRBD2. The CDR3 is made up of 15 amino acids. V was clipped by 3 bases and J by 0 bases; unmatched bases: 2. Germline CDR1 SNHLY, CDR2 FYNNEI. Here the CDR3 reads CASSDQRDSYNEQFF. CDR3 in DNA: TGTGCCAGCAGTGACCAGCGGGACTCCTACAATGAGCAGTTCTTC.

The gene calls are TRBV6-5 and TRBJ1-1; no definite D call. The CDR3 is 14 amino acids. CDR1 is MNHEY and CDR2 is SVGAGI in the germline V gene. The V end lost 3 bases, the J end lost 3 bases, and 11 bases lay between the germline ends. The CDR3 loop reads CASSYRAVYTEAFF. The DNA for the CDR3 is TGTGCCAGCAGTTATCGGGCGGTGTACACTGAAGCTTTCTTT.